These 3 T cell receptor beta chains were sequenced from one sample in a study of human T cells and chemical hapten exposure. From the RACE reads, TCRdb called clonotypes with MiXCR, one entry per CDR3 protein. Altogether roughly 64,000 distinct CDR3 sequences are present, 8% to 13% being singletons, with the ten largest covering about 2.3%. Time point defined: patch test 3, about 24 weeks after DPC sensitization. Treatment noted: therapeutic diphenylcyclopropenone sensitization with weekly scalp DPC. This specimen consisted of whole blood, obtained in connection with sensitization to the hapten diphenylcyclopropenone (DPC). The receptors come from a woman in her 30s with alopecia areata. Some clones in this sample may be carry-over from other donors' samples.

This clonotype was picked up many times. The V and J genes are TRBV4-2 and TRBJ2-7, with TRBD2 identical over 7 bases. This CDR3 spans 18 amino acids. V lost 0 bases and J lost 0; bases outside the gene matches: 11. Germline V gives CDR1 LGHNA, CDR2 YNFKEQ. DNA of the CDR3: TGTGCCAGCAGCCAAGATGGGGACCCTAGCGGTAGCTCCTACGAGCAGTACTTC. Translating it yields CASSQDGDPSGSSYEQYF.

This clonotype was counted ten times or more. The CDR3 DNA is TGCAGCGTCACGACTAGCGGAGTATCCAAAGGAGAGACCCAGTACTTC. It specifies CSVTTSGVSKGETQYF. The chain joins TRBV29-1 to TRBJ2-5; 9 positions match TRBD2. This CDR3 contains 16 residues. Germline values: CDR1 SQVTM, CDR2 ANQGSEA. V shed 6 bases and J 4 bases; nucleotides not matched to a gene: 15.

This chain uses TRBV29-1 with TRBJ1-4; the D is unclear. V was pared by 4 bases and J by 3 bases, with 9 bases between. CDR1 and CDR2 from the germline V gene are SQVTM and ANQGSEA. The CDR3 length is 13 residues. The CDR3 DNA sequence: TGCAGCGTTGGGAAGGGATCTAATGAAAAACTGTTTTTT. Translation gives CSVGKGSNEKLFF.